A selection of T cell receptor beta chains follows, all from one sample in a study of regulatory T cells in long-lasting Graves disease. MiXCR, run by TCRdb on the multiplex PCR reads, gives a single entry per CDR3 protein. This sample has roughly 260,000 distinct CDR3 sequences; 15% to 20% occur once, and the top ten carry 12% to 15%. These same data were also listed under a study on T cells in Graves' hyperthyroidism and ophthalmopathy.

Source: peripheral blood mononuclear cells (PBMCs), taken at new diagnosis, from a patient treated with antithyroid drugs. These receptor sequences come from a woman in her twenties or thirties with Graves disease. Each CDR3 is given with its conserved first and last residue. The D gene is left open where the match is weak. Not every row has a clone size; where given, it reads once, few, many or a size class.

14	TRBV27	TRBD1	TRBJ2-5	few	TGTGCCAGCAGCCTCGGACAGGGGCCCGGGACCCAGTACTTC	CASSLGQGPGTQYF
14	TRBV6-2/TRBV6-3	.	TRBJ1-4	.	TGTGCCAGCAGTTTGGCCGGGGAGAAAGTGAAACTGTTTTTT	CASSLAGEKVKLFF
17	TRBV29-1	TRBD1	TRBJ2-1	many	TGCAGCGTTGCCTTTTCAGCTCGGGACAGGGGGTCGTATGAGCAGTTCTTC	CSVAFSARDRGSYEQFF
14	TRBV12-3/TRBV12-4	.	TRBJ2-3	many	TGTGCCAGCAGTTTTTCCGGAAACACAGATACGCAGTATTTT	CASSFSGNTDTQYF
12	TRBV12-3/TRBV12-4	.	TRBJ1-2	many	TGTGCCAGCAAGGACCGAAGCTATGGCTACACCTTC	CASKDRSYGYTF
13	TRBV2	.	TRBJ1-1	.	TGTGCCAGCAGTGCCCGAATGGACACTGAAGCTTTCTTT	CASSARMDTEAFF
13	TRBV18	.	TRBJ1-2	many	TGTGCCAGCTCACCAGAGTCGGGCTATGGCTACACCTTC	CASSPESGYGYTF
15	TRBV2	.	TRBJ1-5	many	TGTGCCAGCAACGTCCAGGGCGATAGCAATCAGCCCCAGCATTTT	CASNVQGDSNQPQHF
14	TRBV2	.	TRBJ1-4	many	TGTGCCAGCAGTTTAGGTGTACTTCACGAAAAACTGTTTTTT	CASSLGVLHEKLFF
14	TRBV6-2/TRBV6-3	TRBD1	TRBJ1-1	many	TGTGCCAGCACCCTAACAGGGGTCTCAAGTGAAGCTTTCTTT	CASTLTGVSSEAFF
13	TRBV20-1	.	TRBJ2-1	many	TGCAGTGGGGCGGGACAGCTAGACAATGAGCAGTTCTTC	CSGAGQLDNEQFF
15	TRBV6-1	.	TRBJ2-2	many	TGTGCCAGCTTAAACCCTTCGGGGATTCCCGGGGAGCTGTTTTTT	CASLNPSGIPGELFF
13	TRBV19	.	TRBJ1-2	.	TGTGCCAGTAGTATGAACAGGGCAAGTGGCTACACCTTC	CASSMNRASGYTF
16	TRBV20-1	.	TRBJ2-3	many	TGCAGTGCCGCCGGGTCCCAGATGTACAGGGCTGATACGCAGTATTTT	CSAAGSQMYRADTQYF
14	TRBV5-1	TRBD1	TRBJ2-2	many	TGCGCCAGCAGCTGGACAGGTCGCACCGGGGAGCTGTTTTTT	CASSWTGRTGELFF
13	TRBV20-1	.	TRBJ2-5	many	TGCAGTGCTAGCCTACGCCAGAAAGAGACCCAGTACTTC	CSASLRQKETQYF
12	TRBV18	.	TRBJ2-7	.	TGTGCCAGCTCACCGCATTTGAGCGAGCAGTACTTC	CASSPHLSEQYF
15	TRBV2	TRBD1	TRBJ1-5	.	TGTGCCAGCAGTAGAGGGACAGGGGAGGGTCAGCCCCAGCATTTT	CASSRGTGEGQPQHF
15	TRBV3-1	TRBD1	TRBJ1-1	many	TGTGCCAGCAGCCAAAGGACAGGACTAGGCACTGAAGCTTTCTTT	CASSQRTGLGTEAFF
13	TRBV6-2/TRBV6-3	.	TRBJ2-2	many	TGTGCCAGCAGTTACGAACCGACCGGGGAGCTGTTTTTT	CASSYEPTGELFF
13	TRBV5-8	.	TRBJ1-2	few	TGTGCCAGCAGCTTCCGGGGAGGGGAGGGCTACACCTTC	CASSFRGGEGYTF
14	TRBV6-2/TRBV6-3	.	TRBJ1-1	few	TGTGCCAGCAGCGGGCCGCAGGGCCTCACTGAAGCTTTCTTT	CASSGPQGLTEAFF
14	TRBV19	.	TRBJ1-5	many	TGTGCCAGTAGTACCTTTTTCTTGGGACAGCCCCAGCATTTT	CASSTFFLGQPQHF
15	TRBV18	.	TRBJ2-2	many	TGTGCCAGCTCACCACCGGCGACGGCCACCGGGGAGCTGTTTTTT	CASSPPATATGELFF
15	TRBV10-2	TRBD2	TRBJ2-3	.	TGCGCCAGCAGTGAGTCGCGGGGGGGCCGGGATACGCAGTATTTT	CASSESRGGRDTQYF
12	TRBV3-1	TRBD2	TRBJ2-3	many	TGTGCCAGCAGCCCGCGGGGGGATACGCAGTATTTT	CASSPRGDTQYF
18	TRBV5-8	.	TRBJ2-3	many	TGTGCCAGCAGCATGCACTCCTCTTTTGCGTCGGTAGTGGATACGCAGTATTTT	CASSMHSSFASVVDTQYF
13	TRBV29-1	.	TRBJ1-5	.	TGCAGCGTTGAATTTAGGGAAGGGCAGCCCCAGCATTTT	CSVEFREGQPQHF
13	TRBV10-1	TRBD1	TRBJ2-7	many	TGCGCCAGCAGCGAGGGACAGGGCTACGAGCAGTACTTC	CASSEGQGYEQYF
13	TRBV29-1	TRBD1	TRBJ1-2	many	TGCAGCGTTGAAGAAGGGGGCGGGTATGGCTACACCTTC	CSVEEGGGYGYTF
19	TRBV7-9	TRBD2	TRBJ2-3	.	TGTGCCAGCAGCCTAAAGGCCAGTGGTGCGGGGGGCCCCGCAGATACGCAGTATTTT	CASSLKASGAGGPADTQYF
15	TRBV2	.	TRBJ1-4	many	TGTGCCAGCATGAGGCAGAGGATGACTAATGAAAAACTGTTTTTT	CASMRQRMTNEKLFF
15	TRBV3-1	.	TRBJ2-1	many	TGTGCCAGCAGCCAAGTTCGGGGGGCATACAATGAGCAGTTCTTC	CASSQVRGAYNEQFF
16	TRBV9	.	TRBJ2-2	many	TGTGCCAGCAGCGTAGATTACAGGGCGAACACCGGGGAGCTGTTTTTT	CASSVDYRANTGELFF
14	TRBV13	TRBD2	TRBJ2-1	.	TGTGCCAGCAGCGACCCTAGCGGACACAATGAGCAGTTCTTC	CASSDPSGHNEQFF
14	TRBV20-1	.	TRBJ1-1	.	TGCAGTGGGAGGACAGATATTATGAACACTGAAGCTTTCTTT	CSGRTDIMNTEAFF
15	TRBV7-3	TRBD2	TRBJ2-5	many	TGTGCCAGCAGCACCCTAGCGGGGGGGCGAGAGACCCAGTACTTC	CASSTLAGGRETQYF